This T cell receptor (beta chain) came from a study of blood T cell repertoires in COVID-19 (dated by TCRdb to between 2020 and 2021). At the level of the whole study: The collaborator samples originated in the United States, Italy and Spain and spanned the acute and convalescent phases of COVID-19. The samples were drawn from two sources: the first 160 participants of the ongoing ImmuneRACE study, and some 1,300 subjects contributed by 6 global collaborators. The dataset comprised deeply sampled blood TCRbeta repertoires from subjects exposed to, actively infected with, or recovered from COVID-19. A freely available public database, intended as a resource for researchers studying the immune response to SARS-CoV-2, is where the repertoires were released. Where available, HLA class I and class II types were obtained from metadata supplied by the sample provider rather than from assay-based typing. Nearly every sample came with metadata listing a de-identified subject ID, COVID-19 status, age in years and sex. The material from the prospective study consisted of cDNA or gDNA derived from T cells, B-cell-depleted T cells, or PBMCs. Summary of the overall study and its limitations: Clinical and demographic metadata were provided uncurated, with the amount varying by source and participant.

The immunoSEQ Assay, a bias-controlled multiplex PCR, was used to amplify TCRbeta CDR3 regions from genomic DNA. The authors' analysis ran thus. Within the assay, amplification of reference gene primers was used to estimate how many nucleated cells each sample contained. To quantify the absolute abundance of each unique TCRbeta CDR3 rearrangement, sequence reads were collapsed and filtered. For each sample, productive Simpson clonality was calculated by taking the square root of Simpson's diversity index across productive rearrangements. TCRdb stores this immuneACCESS table with in-frame sequences only. Part of the clones is absent; in the studies checked, under half of the shortfall reflects unresolved V genes, and no reason is known for the rest. The DNA gave D and trimming, while V, J and clone size come from that table. Within this sample are about 240,000 clones, with around 82% of them counted one time only. The ten largest clones add up to 4.7% of the sample.

The germline ends are 19 bases apart after V is trimmed by 5 bases and J by 8 bases. The germline V gene (reference sequence) specifies LNHDA as CDR1 and SQIVND as CDR2. The CDR3 holds 15 amino acids from the cysteine to the phenylalanine. The read is trimmed to its CDR3 DNA, 45 bases read in frame from base 1. Whole blood was collected in K2EDTA tubes by collaborating institutions according to the institutions' own protocols. For TCRbeta analysis, collaborator samples were shipped as frozen whole blood, as isolated PBMCs, or as DNA extracted from either sample type. Notes on this clone: This receptor's antigen is unknown. Qualities for individual bases were not recorded, and no much larger clone is one base off.

This receptor chain uses TRBV19 and TRBJ2-1; the D region possibly corresponds to TRBD2 (6 bases align). The TCR was taken from a woman in her seventies with acute or convalescent COVID-19. Sequencing was carried out using peripheral blood. The nucleotide sequence is given as TGTGCCAGTAGTTATAGTCGGGCGGGGTTAGATGAGCAGTTCTTC. It is translated as CASSYSRAGLDEQFF.